The 23 T cell receptor beta chains given below trace back to one sample, sequenced in a study of blood T cell repertoires in COVID-19. Libraries were prepared by immunoSEQ multiplex PCR; TCRdb keeps only in-frame clonotypes and omits some of them. The data contain roughly 150,000 clones, 79% of them singletons. Input material: peripheral blood. These receptors were obtained from a woman aged 55-69 years with COVID-19, enrolled during active disease.

The rearrangement uses TRBV10-3 and TRBJ2-6, with D possibly being TRBD1 (5 bases). This CDR3 is built from 15 residues. Germline CDR1 is ENHRY and CDR2 is SYGVKD. The V and J ends lost 6 bases and 0 bases respectively, with 9 bases between them. CDR3 in amino acids: CAIRDSNSGANVLTF. The CDR3 nucleotides are TGTGCCATCAGAGACAGTAACTCTGGGGCCAACGTCCTGACTTTC.

This chain links TRBV11-1 with TRBJ2-1; TRBD1 might be the D (6 bases). This CDR3 has 13 residues. Germline assignment: CDR1 SGHAT and CDR2 FQDESV (reference sequence). V lost 1 base and J 10 bases, leaving 11 bases between the germline ends. The CDR3 here is CASSLGTAGEQFF. In DNA form, the CDR3 reads TGTGCCAGCAGCTTAGGGACAGCTGGAGAGCAGTTCTTC.

This rearrangement joins TRBV18 to TRBJ2-1; no clear D. Trimming took off 0 bases at V and 7 bases at J, with 13 bases between the two ends. Germline CDR1 reads KGHSH; CDR2 reads LQKENI. The CDR3 contains 15 residues. Written as DNA, the CDR3 is TGTGCCAGCTCACCACCAGAGACTGCACTAAATGAGCAGTTCTTC. Translated: CASSPPETALNEQFF.

V and J are TRBV19 and TRBJ2-5; a possible D gene is TRBD1 (5 bases). The germline gives CDR1 LNHDA, CDR2 SQIVND (reference sequence). The CDR3 consists of 14 residues. The V end was cut by 5 bases, the J end by 4 bases, with 14 bases between. As DNA, the CDR3 is TGTGCCAGTAGTTCTCAGGGTTGGGGAGAGACCCAGTACTTC. It yields the protein CASSSQGWGETQYF.

The chain links TRBV6-5 to TRBJ1-6; D ambiguous. This CDR3 contains 14 residues. Trimming stripped 2 bases from V and 7 bases from J, with 9 bases between. Germline V gene lookup returns CDR1 MNHEY and CDR2 SVGAGI. The CDR3, as DNA: TGTGCCAGCAGTTACGGGCAGGCGAATTCACCCCTCCACTTT. It specifies CASSYGQANSPLHF.

This clone was found many times. This chain links TRBV19 with TRBJ2-7; TRBD1 is a possible D gene (5 bases). The V end was cut by 7 bases, the J end by 6 bases, with 22 bases between. The CDR3 spans 15 residues. The germline gives CDR1 LNHDA, CDR2 SQIVND (reference sequence). The CDR3 loop is CASNPTGRPLSEQYF. For the CDR3, the DNA is TGTGCCAGTAACCCCACAGGTCGCCCGCTAAGCGAGCAGTACTTC.

The V and J genes are TRBV5-1 and TRBJ1-2; no clear D gene. The germline CDR1 and CDR2 sequences are SGHRS and YFSETQ. The CDR3 contains 14 residues. The V gene lost 0 bases and the J gene lost 4 bases, with 10 bases spanning the gap. The CDR3 DNA reads as TGCGCCAGCAGCTTGGCGTTCGGTGGCTATGGCTACACCTTC. It is translated as CASSLAFGGYGYTF.

The chain combines TRBV9 with TRBJ1-4; TRBD1 aligns across 8 bases. Germline loops: CDR1 SGDLS, CDR2 YYNGEE. This CDR3 has 15 amino acids. Trimming took 0 bases from V and 5 from J; bases not matched to a gene: 3. The CDR3 sequence: CASSVGTGYNEKLFF. Written as DNA, the CDR3 is TGTGCCAGCAGCGTAGGGACAGGGTACAATGAAAAACTGTTTTTT.

The chain carries TRBV18 and TRBJ2-7; weak D call: TRBD2 (6 bases). Trimming took 6 bases from V and 3 from J, leaving 12 bases between them. CDR1 is KGHSH, CDR2 LQKENI, per germline. The CDR3 is made up of 13 amino acids. The CDR3 reads CASSGAGNYEQYV. The CDR3 DNA sequence: TGTGCCAGCTCCGGGGCGGGGAACTACGAGCAGTACGTC.

This clone was recorded once. The rearrangement uses TRBV5-1 and TRBJ2-2, with D perhaps TRBD2 (6 bases). The germline V gene has CDR1 SGHRS and CDR2 YFSETQ. V gave up 0 bases and J gave up 3 bases, with 12 bases separating them. This CDR3 contains 16 residues. In nucleotides, the CDR3 is TGCGCCAGCAGCTTGGTACCGGGAGTCGACACCGGGGAGCTGTTTTTT. It codes for CASSLVPGVDTGELFF.

The chain links TRBV20-1 to TRBJ2-1, with D perhaps matching TRBD2 (7 bases). CDR3 length: 16 residues. The ends were cut back, 3 bases at V and 9 bases at J, with 24 bases in the middle. CDR1 and CDR2 from the germline V gene are DFQATT and SNEGSKA (reference sequence). This CDR3 reads CSASPAGNRGAGEQFF. For the CDR3, the DNA is TGCAGTGCTAGTCCCGCCGGAAATCGGGGGGCCGGTGAGCAGTTCTTC.

The chain carries TRBV7-6 and TRBJ2-5, with D possibly matching TRBD1 (6 bases). Germline V CDR1 and CDR2: SGHVS, FNYEAQ. This CDR3 spans 14 amino acids. The V end lost 5 bases, the J end lost 5 bases, and 15 bases lay between the germline ends. CDR3 sequence: CASSHRGGLETQYF. In DNA, the CDR3 is TGTGCCAGCAGCCATCGAGGGGGTTTGGAGACCCAGTACTTC.

The V and J genes are TRBV6-6 and TRBJ1-4, with TRBD1 matching 7 bases. This CDR3 has 16 residues. Per the germline V gene, CDR1 is MNHNY and CDR2 is SVGAGI (reference sequence). The trim removed 2 bases at V and 3 bases at J, leaving 6 bases unmatched. The CDR3 sequence is CASSYSGGGSNEKLFF. In DNA form, the CDR3 reads TGTGCCAGCAGTTACAGCGGAGGGGGCTCTAATGAAAAACTGTTTTTT.

The V call is TRBV9, the J call TRBJ1-4; 7 bases are shared with TRBD1. Germline values: CDR1 SGDLS, CDR2 YYNGEE. V lost 4 bases and J lost 8; bases outside the gene matches: 8. This CDR3 region has 14 residues. CDR3 loop: CASSPRGVREKLFF. The CDR3 nucleotides read TGTGCCAGCAGCCCCAGGGGGGTAAGAGAAAAACTGTTTTTT.

The chain links TRBV18 to TRBJ2-3; D unresolved. V lost 7 bases, J lost 2 bases, and 13 bases lay in between. There are 14 residues in the CDR3. Germline V gene sequence: CDR1 KGHSH, CDR2 LQKENI. The CDR3 loop is CASFTSQNTDTQYF. The CDR3 coding sequence is TGTGCCAGCTTCACCAGTCAGAACACAGATACGCAGTATTTT. Filled out from reference TRBV18 and TRBJ2-3, the complete variable domain reads NAGVMQNPRHLVRRRGQEARLRCSPMKGHSHVYWYRQLPEEGLKFMVYLQKENIIDESGMPKERFSAEFPKEGPSILRIQQVVRGDSAAYFCASFTSQNTDTQYFGPGTRLTVL.

This clone was observed a few times. The chain combines TRBV7-2 with TRBJ2-1; 13 bases are a match to TRBD2. V lost 5 bases to trimming and J lost 2 bases; unmatched junction nucleotides: 6. This CDR3 comprises 17 residues. Germline values: CDR1 SGHTA, CDR2 FQGNSA. Here the CDR3 reads CASSLRLAGGAYNEQFF. CDR3 DNA: TGTGCCAGCAGCCTACGACTAGCGGGGGGAGCCTACAATGAGCAGTTCTTC. The full variable domain, in which reference TRBV7-2 and TRBJ2-1 provide the parts outside the CDR3, is GAGVSQSPSNKVTEKGKDVELRCDPISGHTALYWYRQSLGQGLEFLIYFQGNSAPDKSGLPSDRFSAERTGGSVSTLTIQRTQQEDSAVYLCASSLRLAGGAYNEQFFGPGTRLTVL.

The V gene is TRBV7-5, the J gene TRBJ2-3; TRBD2, the table's D call, was not compared with the DNA. TRBV7-5 is given as a pseudogene. The CDR3 covers 16 residues. CDR3 amino acids: CAKPTKGIAGGDTQYF. The CDR3 DNA reads TGTGCCAAGCCCACCAAGGGCATAGCGGGGGGGGATACGCAGTATTTT.

V gene TRBV3-1 (or the pseudogene TRBV3-2) combines with J gene TRBJ2-2; TRBD2 agrees at 8 bases. The germline V gene encodes CDR1 LGHDT and CDR2 YNNKEL (reference sequence). The CDR3 covers 17 residues. The J segment lost 2 bases and the V segment lost 1 base, leaving 6 bases of the junction unmatched. For the CDR3, the DNA is TGTGCCAGCAGCCAAGCGGGAGGGGCCCCAAACACCGGGGAGCTGTTTTTT. This codes for CASSQAGGAPNTGELFF.

V gene TRBV5-1 combines with J gene TRBJ2-1, with 12 bases lining up with TRBD2. This CDR3 contains 16 residues. V gave up 1 base and J gave up 6 bases; unmatched junction bases: 5. Germline loops: CDR1 SGHRS, CDR2 YFSETQ. The CDR3 DNA sequence: TGCGCCAGCAGCTTGATGCCTAGCGGGGGGGCCAATGAGCAGTTCTTC. Amino acid sequence: CASSLMPSGGANEQFF.

The gene calls are TRBV3-1 (or the pseudogene TRBV3-2) and TRBJ2-2; 8 positions match TRBD2. Germline V gene lookup returns CDR1 LGHDT and CDR2 YNNKEL (reference sequence). With 0 bases clipped from V and 5 bases from J, the junction kept 8 bases outside the gene matches. The CDR3 loop spans 17 amino acids. CDR3 in DNA: TGTGCCAGCAGCCAAGATATCGGGAGGGCCGGGACCGGGGAGCTGTTTTTT. Protein product: CASSQDIGRAGTGELFF.

This chain joins TRBV5-1 and TRBJ2-6; a weak D match, TRBD2 (5 bases). Germline V CDR1 and CDR2: SGHRS, YFSETQ. The CDR3 is 18 amino acids. Trimming pared 4 bases from V and 0 bases from J, leaving 17 bases between. Written as DNA, the CDR3 is TGCGCCAGCAGCCTTGGCGTCTTTACTAGCTCTGGGGCCAACGTCCTGACTTTC. Its translation is CASSLGVFTSSGANVLTF.

The genes are TRBV18 and TRBJ2-1; 11 bases are shared with TRBD2. Per the germline V gene, CDR1 is KGHSH and CDR2 is LQKENI. Losses at the gene ends were 4 bases for V and 0 bases for J; bases not matched to a gene: 5. The CDR3 length is 17 residues. CDR3 residues: CASSLLAGGSSYNEQFF. CDR3 bases: TGTGCCAGCTCACTGTTAGCGGGGGGGAGCTCCTACAATGAGCAGTTCTTC.

The rearrangement joins TRBV9 to TRBJ1-4; 7 bases agree with TRBD1. CDR3 length: 15 amino acids. V trimming: 0 bases; J trimming: 4 bases; junction bases outside the gene matches: 3. CDR1 is SGDLS, CDR2 YYNGEE, per germline. CDR3 region: CASSVGDSRNEKLFF. The CDR3, as DNA: TGTGCCAGCAGCGTAGGGGACAGCCGTAATGAAAAACTGTTTTTT.